The 12 T cell receptor beta chains given below trace back to one sample, sequenced in a study of glioma-infiltrating T cells after dendritic cell vaccination. TCRdb keeps only in-frame clones here, not all; method: immunoSEQ multiplex PCR. The sample yields approximately 90,000 clones, over 65% seen once. Material: blood, obtained before dendritic cell vaccination. Receptors originate from a human donor with glioblastoma.

V gene TRBV2 combines with J gene TRBJ2-5; a weak D match, TRBD2 (5 bases). The CDR3 has 13 residues. Germline CDR1 reads SNHLY; CDR2 reads FYNNEI. V shed 7 bases and J shed 2 bases, with 11 bases lying between them. The CDR3 region has the DNA TGTGCCAGCAACCGAGGGCCTCAAGAGACCCAGTACTTC. This translates into CASNRGPQETQYF.

This chain links TRBV5-1 with TRBJ1-2; a possible D gene is TRBD1 (6 bases). This CDR3 has 16 residues. With 6 bases removed from V and 1 base from J, the gap between germline ends came to 19 bases. Germline V lookup: CDR1 SGHRS, CDR2 YFSETQ. The CDR3 here is CASNGGAGALNYGYTF. In nucleotides, the CDR3 is TGCGCCAGCAATGGCGGGGCGGGGGCGCTTAACTATGGCTACACCTTC.

The rearrangement joins TRBV7-9 to TRBJ2-1, with D possibly TRBD1 on 5 matching bases. CDR1 is SEHNR and CDR2 is FQNEAQ in the germline V gene (reference sequence). The V and J ends lost 3 bases and 13 bases respectively, with 10 bases between them. The CDR3 runs 11 residues. As DNA, the CDR3 is TGTGCCAGCAGCTTCGGAAGGGGCCAGTTCTTC. Residues: CASSFGRGQFF. The entire variable domain, with the rest obtained from reference TRBV7-9 and TRBJ2-1, is as follows: DTGVSQNPRHKITKRGQNVTFRCDPISEHNRLYWYRQTLGQGPEFLTYFQNEAQLEKSRLLSDRFSAERPKGSFSTLEIQRTEQGDSAMYLCASSFGRGQFFGPGTRLTVL.

This clone was recorded once. The chain has TRBV30 and TRBJ2-7; 9 bases are a match to TRBD2. Germline-derived CDR1 and CDR2 are GTSNPN and SVGIG (reference sequence). V was clipped by 2 bases and J by 6 bases; unmatched bases: 5. The CDR3 consists of 13 residues. CDR3 DNA sequence: TGTGCCTGGAGTAGGCTAGCGGGAACCGAGCAGTACTTC. Its translation: CAWSRLAGTEQYF.

The chain combines TRBV14 with TRBJ2-2; unclear D gene. CDR3 length: 13 residues. Germline V gene sequence: CDR1 SGHDN, CDR2 FVKESK. V lost 0 bases and J lost 8, with 7 bases in between. The CDR3 region has the DNA TGTGCCAGCAGCCAAGATCTAAGAGGGGAGCTGTTTTTT. It encodes CASSQDLRGELFF.

The chain recombines TRBV7-2 with TRBJ2-1; 9 positions match TRBD2. V dropped 7 bases and J dropped 2; count of bases not matched to a gene: 18. The length of the CDR3 is 19 residues. Germline V gene data show CDR1 as SGHTA and CDR2 as FQGNSA. The CDR3: CASTLREGREGQAYNEQFF. As DNA, the CDR3 is TGTGCCAGCACCCTCCGAGAGGGGCGGGAGGGCCAGGCCTACAATGAGCAGTTCTTC. The full variable domain, completed using reference TRBV7-2 and TRBJ2-1, is GAGVSQSPSNKVTEKGKDVELRCDPISGHTALYWYRQSLGQGLEFLIYFQGNSAPDKSGLPSDRFSAERTGGSVSTLTIQRTQQEDSAVYLCASTLREGREGQAYNEQFFGPGTRLTVL.

The V call is TRBV9, the J call TRBJ2-3, with TRBD2 identical over 10 bases. The CDR3 totals 16 residues. In germline, CDR1 is SGDLS, CDR2 YYNGEE. Unmatched junction bases numbered 2, after V lost 0 bases and J lost 1 base. The DNA for the CDR3 is TGTGCCAGCAGCGTAGTCCTAGCGGGGGGCACAGATACGCAGTATTTT. It codes for CASSVVLAGGTDTQYF.

The chain carries TRBV5-1 and TRBJ2-5; no definite D call. Germline CDR1 and CDR2: SGHRS and YFSETQ. The CDR3 is 13 residues long. Trimming took off 1 base at V and 3 bases at J, with 7 bases between the two ends. The CDR3 DNA reads as TGCGCCAGCAGCTTGAAATTCGAAGAGACCCAGTACTTC. Translating it yields CASSLKFEETQYF.

The chain combines TRBV2 with TRBJ1-1; D remains unclear. This CDR3 has 14 residues. Trimming stripped 6 bases from V and 0 bases from J, with 11 bases between. Germline V gives CDR1 SNHLY, CDR2 FYNNEI. For the CDR3, the DNA is TGTGCCAGCAGGGAGGGTCGGCTGAACACTGAAGCTTTCTTT. Translation gives CASREGRLNTEAFF.

This chain uses TRBV5-1 with TRBJ1-4, with 7 bases lining up with TRBD1. CDR3 length: 14 residues. J gave up 8 bases and V 5 bases, and 9 bases lay outside the gene matches. Germline loops: CDR1 SGHRS, CDR2 YFSETQ. The CDR3 nucleotides are TGCGCCAGCAGAAGGACAGGTCAGAGAGAAAAACTGTTTTTT. It translates to CASRRTGQREKLFF.

This chain uses TRBV7-9 with TRBJ2-1; 10 bases align to TRBD2. J lost 10 bases, V lost 5 bases, and 8 bases had no gene match. The CDR3 consists of 14 residues. Germline-derived CDR1 and CDR2 are SEHNR and FQNEAQ (reference sequence). This CDR3 is CASSPGLAESEQFF. In DNA form, the CDR3 reads TGTGCCAGCAGCCCCGGACTAGCGGAGAGCGAGCAGTTCTTC.

The chain couples TRBV6-1 to TRBJ2-7; 7 nucleotides agree with TRBD1. The V gene's germline CDR1 is MNHNS and CDR2 SASEGT. The V segment lost 2 bases and the J segment 2 bases; nucleotides outside the gene matches: 6. This CDR3 comprises 15 residues. CDR3 region: CASSENWTGAYEQYF. The CDR3 DNA follows: TGTGCCAGCAGTGAAAATTGGACAGGAGCCTACGAGCAGTACTTC.